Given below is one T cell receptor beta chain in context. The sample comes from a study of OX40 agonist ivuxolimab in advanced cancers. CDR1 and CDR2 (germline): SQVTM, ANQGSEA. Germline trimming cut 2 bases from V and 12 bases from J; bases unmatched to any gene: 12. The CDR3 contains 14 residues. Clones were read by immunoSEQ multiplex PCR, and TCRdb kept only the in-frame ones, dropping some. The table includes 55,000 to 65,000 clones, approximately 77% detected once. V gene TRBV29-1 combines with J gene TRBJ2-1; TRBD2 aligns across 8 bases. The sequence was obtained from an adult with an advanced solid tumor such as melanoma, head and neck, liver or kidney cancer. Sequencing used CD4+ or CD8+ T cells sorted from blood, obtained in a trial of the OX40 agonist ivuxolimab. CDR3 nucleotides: TGCAGCGTTGAATCCCCCAGCGGGAGTAAAAGGCAGTTCTTC. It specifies CSVESPSGSKRQFF.